The present T cell receptor beta chain was sequenced within a study of beta chain features in type 1 diabetes. V was pared by 0 bases and J by 5 bases, with 7 bases between. This CDR3 is 12 amino acids long. CDR1 and CDR2 from the germline V gene are GTSNPN and SVGIG (reference sequence). The entirety of the isolated RNA underwent reverse transcription, so expressed TCRB transcripts were sequenced. Profiling relied on immunoSEQ multiplex PCR, and the TCRdb table lists in-frame clones only, not all of them. The data show hundreds of thousands of clones, 30% seen once. This clone was seen a few times. Source material: naive CD4+ T cells from blood. V is TRBV30 and J is TRBJ2-5; D is uncertain. The TCR originated in a man younger than 30 in good health. CDR3 bases: TGTGCCTGGAGTGTTGCGTTGGAGACCCAGTACTTC. Translation: CAWSVALETQYF.